This TCR beta chain comes out of a study of shared clonotypes between healthy human individuals. The wider study: Two female and a few male donors aged 18 to 49 were enrolled.

Germline values: CDR1 MDHEN, CDR2 SYDVKM. V was pared by 6 bases and J by 4 bases, with 6 bases of the junction left unmatched. CDR3 length: 14 residues. Whole-study results and caveats: Among the subsets, naive ones generally showed larger estimated richness than memory ones. An effect of sequencing depth on clonotype sharing among donors was expected. The naive CD4 repertoires of several donors were compared, and roughly 5.1% of clonotypes were shared.

About this clone itself: What it binds is unknown.

TCRdb's copy holds only in-frame clones and misses some; the assay was immunoSEQ multiplex PCR. The sample lists under 850,000 clones; around 70% were seen once. The sequencing input was memory CD4+ T cells sorted from blood. Described subset: CD45RA-negative fraction. The sequence was collected from a woman in her 30s in good health. The V call is TRBV28, the J call TRBJ2-5; 9 bases fit TRBD1. The CDR3 sequence: CASRKPGQGETQYF. The CDR3 bases are TGTGCCAGCAGGAAACCGGGACAGGGAGAGACCCAGTACTTC.